Sequencing of this T cell receptor beta chain was carried out in a study of blood T cell repertoires in COVID-19 (TCRdb year 2020). In terms of the full investigation: Samples covering the acute and convalescent phases of COVID-19 were provided by collaborators in the United States, Italy and Spain. The material from the prospective study consisted of cDNA or gDNA derived from T cells, B-cell-depleted T cells, or PBMCs. The dataset comprised deeply sampled blood TCRbeta repertoires from subjects exposed to, actively infected with, or recovered from COVID-19. The repertoires were released in a freely available public database intended as a resource for research on the immune response to SARS-CoV-2. Samples came from the ongoing ImmuneRACE study (first 160 participants) plus 1,254 subjects from 6 global collaborators. Nearly every sample came with metadata listing a de-identified subject ID, COVID-19 status, age in years and sex. HLA class I and class II types, where available, came from metadata supplied by the sample provider rather than from assay-based typing.

Results and caveats for the whole study, not just this receptor: Clinical and demographic metadata were provided uncurated, with the amount varying by source and participant.

The CDR3 contains 17 residues, cysteine and phenylalanine counted. Just the 51-base CDR3 DNA is kept, in frame starting at base 1. For CDR1 and CDR2, the germline V gene (reference sequence) lists LGHDT and YNNKEL. Germline trimming amounts to 1 base on V and 1 base on J, with 3 as the count of junction bases outside the gene matches. TCRbeta CDR3 regions were amplified from genomic DNA by means of the immunoSEQ Assay, a bias-controlled multiplex PCR. On the study's bioinformatics: Within the assay, amplification of reference gene primers was used to estimate how many nucleated cells each sample contained. To quantify the absolute abundance of each unique TCRbeta CDR3 rearrangement, sequence reads were collapsed and filtered. For each sample, productive Simpson clonality was calculated by taking the square root of Simpson's diversity index across productive rearrangements. The table was pulled from immuneACCESS by TCRdb, which kept in-frame rearrangements only. Such tables lose some clones; where checked, under half of the loss comes from unresolved V genes, and the rest has no known cause. The V and J calls and clone size were taken over from that table, and D and trimming were inferred from the DNA. The sample data list around 41,000 clones, and about 80% of these were observed just once. The ten largest make up approximately 40% of the sample.

This clone was observed once. This clone's antigen is unknown. No clone much larger than this one lies a single base away; base qualities are absent. The collaborating institutions used their own protocols to collect whole blood in K2EDTA tubes. Collaborator samples were shipped for TCRbeta analysis as frozen whole blood, isolated PBMCs, or DNA extracted from either sample type. Sequenced input: peripheral blood. The chain couples TRBV3-1 (or the pseudogene TRBV3-2) to TRBJ2-3, and TRBD2 aligns with 12 junction nucleotides. The sequence was collected from a woman older than 75 with acute or convalescent COVID-19. The nucleotides are TGTGCCAGCAGCCAAGGGCGACTAGCGGGGGGCACAGATACGCAGTATTTT. This is translated as CASSQGRLAGGTDTQYF.